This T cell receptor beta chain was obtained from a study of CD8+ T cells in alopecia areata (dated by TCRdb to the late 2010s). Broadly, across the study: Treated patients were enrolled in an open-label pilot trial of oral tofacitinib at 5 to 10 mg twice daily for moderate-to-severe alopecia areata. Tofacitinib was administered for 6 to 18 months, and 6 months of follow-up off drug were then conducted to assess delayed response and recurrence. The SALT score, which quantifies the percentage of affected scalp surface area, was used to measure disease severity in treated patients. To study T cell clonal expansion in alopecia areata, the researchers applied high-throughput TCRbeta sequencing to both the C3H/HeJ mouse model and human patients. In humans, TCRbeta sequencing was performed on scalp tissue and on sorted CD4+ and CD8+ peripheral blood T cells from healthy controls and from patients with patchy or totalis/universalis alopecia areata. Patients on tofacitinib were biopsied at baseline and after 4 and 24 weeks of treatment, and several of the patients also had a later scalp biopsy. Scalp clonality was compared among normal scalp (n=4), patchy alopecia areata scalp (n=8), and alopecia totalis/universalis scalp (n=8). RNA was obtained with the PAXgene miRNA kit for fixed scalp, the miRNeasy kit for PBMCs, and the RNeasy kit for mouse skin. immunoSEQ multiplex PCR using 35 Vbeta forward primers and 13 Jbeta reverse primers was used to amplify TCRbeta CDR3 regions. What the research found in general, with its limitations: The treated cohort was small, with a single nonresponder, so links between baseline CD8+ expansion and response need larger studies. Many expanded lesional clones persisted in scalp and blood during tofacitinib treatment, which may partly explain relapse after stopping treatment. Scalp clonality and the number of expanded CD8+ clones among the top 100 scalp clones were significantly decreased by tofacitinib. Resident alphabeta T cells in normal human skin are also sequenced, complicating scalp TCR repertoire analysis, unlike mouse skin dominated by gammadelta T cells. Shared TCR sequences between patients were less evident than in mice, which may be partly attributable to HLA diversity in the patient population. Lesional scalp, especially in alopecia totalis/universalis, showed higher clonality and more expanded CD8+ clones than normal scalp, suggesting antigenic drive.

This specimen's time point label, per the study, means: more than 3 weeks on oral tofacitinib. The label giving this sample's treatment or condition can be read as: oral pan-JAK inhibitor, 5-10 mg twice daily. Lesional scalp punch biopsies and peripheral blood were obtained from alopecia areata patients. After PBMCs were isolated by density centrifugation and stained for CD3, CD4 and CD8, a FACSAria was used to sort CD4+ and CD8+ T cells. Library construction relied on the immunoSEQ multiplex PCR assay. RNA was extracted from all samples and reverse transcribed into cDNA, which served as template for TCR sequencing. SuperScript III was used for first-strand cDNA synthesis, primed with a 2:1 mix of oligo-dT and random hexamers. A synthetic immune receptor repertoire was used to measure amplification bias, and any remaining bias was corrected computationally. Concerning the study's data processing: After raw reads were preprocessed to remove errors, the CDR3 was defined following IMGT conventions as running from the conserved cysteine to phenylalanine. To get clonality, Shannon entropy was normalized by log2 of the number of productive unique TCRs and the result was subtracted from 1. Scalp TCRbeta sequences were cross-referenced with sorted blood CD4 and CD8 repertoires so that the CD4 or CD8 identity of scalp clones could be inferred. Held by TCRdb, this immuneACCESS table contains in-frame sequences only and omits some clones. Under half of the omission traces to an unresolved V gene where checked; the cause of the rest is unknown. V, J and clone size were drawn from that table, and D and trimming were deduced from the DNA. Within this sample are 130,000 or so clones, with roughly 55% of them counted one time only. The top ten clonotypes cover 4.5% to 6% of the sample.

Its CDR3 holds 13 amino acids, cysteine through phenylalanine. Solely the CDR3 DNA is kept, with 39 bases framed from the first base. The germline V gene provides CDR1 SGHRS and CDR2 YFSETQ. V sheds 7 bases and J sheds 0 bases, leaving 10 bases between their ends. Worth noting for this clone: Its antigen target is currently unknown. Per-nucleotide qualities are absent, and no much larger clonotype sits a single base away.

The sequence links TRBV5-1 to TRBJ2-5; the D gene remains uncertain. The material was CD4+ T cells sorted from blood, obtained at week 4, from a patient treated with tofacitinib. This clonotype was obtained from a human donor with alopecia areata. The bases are TGCGCCAGCTCCTCTGCTAACCAAGAGACCCAGTACTTC. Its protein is CASSSANQETQYF.